Listed below are T cell receptor beta chains from one sample, sequenced in a study of shared clonotypes between healthy human individuals. TCRdb's table, derived via immunoSEQ multiplex PCR, lists solely in-frame clones and lacks some. This table has hundreds of thousands of clones, more than 75% appearing once. Input material: PBMCs. These receptors were taken from a woman in her thirties or forties in good health. Some clones in this sample may be carry-over from other donors' samples. Each CDR3 is given with its conserved first and last residue. Fields, in order: clone size, D gene, V gene, J gene, CDR3 DNA, CDR3 protein. A D gene is named only where the DNA matches it firmly. The size entry is marked missing in some rows and otherwise reads once, few, many or a size class.

few	.	TRBV6-4	TRBJ2-1	TGTGCCAGCAGTGTGGAGACTAACAATGAGCAGTTCTTC	CASSVETNNEQFF
once	.	TRBV6-1	TRBJ1-5	TGTGCCAGCTCCGAGGTTTTCGGCAATCAGCCCCAGCATTTT	CASSEVFGNQPQHF
.	.	TRBV28	TRBJ2-7	TGTGCCAGCAGTTTGGAGGGTCCCGAGCAGTACTTC	CASSLEGPEQYF
once	TRBD1	TRBV29-1	TRBJ2-5	TGCAGCGTGTCACAGGGGACCCAAGAGACCCAGTACTTC	CSVSQGTQETQYF
.	.	TRBV7-8	TRBJ2-5	TGTGCCAGCAGCCCCCTATCCGGCCGAGAGACCCAGTACTTC	CASSPLSGRETQYF
.	TRBD2	TRBV5-1	TRBJ2-1	TGCGCCAGCAGCCCTACTAGCGTCCAATACAATGAGCAGTTCTTC	CASSPTSVQYNEQFF
many	.	TRBV4-3	TRBJ1-5	TGCGCCAGCAGCCACGGTGGGAATCAGCCCCAGCATTTT	CASSHGGNQPQHF
.	.	TRBV5-6	TRBJ2-7	TGTGCCAGCAGCTTGGGACATAACTACGAGCAGTACTTC	CASSLGHNYEQYF
.	.	TRBV18	TRBJ1-1	TGTGCCAGCTCACCGGAAAGGAACACTGAAGCTTTCTTT	CASSPERNTEAFF
.	.	TRBV28	TRBJ2-2	TGTGCCAGCAGCTCGGGAAATTCGAACACCGGGGAGCTGTTTTTT	CASSSGNSNTGELFF
.	TRBD1	TRBV6-4	TRBJ2-1	TGTGCCAGCAGTGACGAGGGACAGGGGTCCTACAATGAGCAGTTCTTC	CASSDEGQGSYNEQFF
.	.	TRBV28	TRBJ1-5	TGTGCCAGCAGTTTTGGGGGTGACGGCAATCAGCCCCAGCATTTT	CASSFGGDGNQPQHF
.	TRBD2	TRBV7-3	TRBJ2-3	TGTGTCAGCAGCTTATCCCCCCTAGCGGGAGGCGGAGATACGCAGTATTTT	CVSSLSPLAGGGDTQYF
.	.	TRBV27	TRBJ2-7	TGTGCCAGCAGTTACTTTTCCTACGAGCAGTACTTC	CASSYFSYEQYF
.	.	TRBV2	TRBJ2-2	TGTGCCAGCAGTGATAGGGGCACCGGGGAGCTGTTTTTT	CASSDRGTGELFF
many	.	TRBV5-8	TRBJ2-1	TGTGCCAGCAGCTTGATAGGAGTAACCAACAATGAGCAGTTCTTC	CASSLIGVTNNEQFF
.	.	TRBV7-2	TRBJ2-1	TGTGCCAGCGTGGGGGGAGTAATTCGGAACAATGAGCAGTTCTTC	CASVGGVIRNNEQFF
.	TRBD2	TRBV29-1	TRBJ2-1	TGCAGCGTCTCTGAGCGGGGCTACAATGAGCAGTTCTTC	CSVSERGYNEQFF
.	TRBD1	TRBV11-2	TRBJ1-4	TGTGCCAGCAGCATAGGACAGGGGAATGAAAAACTGTTTTTT	CASSIGQGNEKLFF
few	.	TRBV5-1	TRBJ2-2	TGCGCCAGCAGCTTGGGGGCGGGGTCGAACACCGGGGAGCTGTTTTTT	CASSLGAGSNTGELFF
.	TRBD1	TRBV2	TRBJ2-7	TGTGCCAGCATGGGGGGACAGGGAAGCTCCTACGAGCAGTACTTC	CASMGGQGSSYEQYF
.	.	TRBV10-2	TRBJ1-5	TGCGCCACCTCGGAAGGGGCCCCGACGAGCAATCAGCCCCAGCATTTT	CATSEGAPTSNQPQHF
.	.	TRBV15	TRBJ2-1	TGTGCCACCAGCAGAGATCGGTTTGAGGCGGTTGAGCAGTTCTTC	CATSRDRFEAVEQFF
.	.	TRBV7-2	TRBJ1-1	TGTGCCAGCAGCTTAGTCTCTGACGCGAACACTGAAGCTTTCTTT	CASSLVSDANTEAFF
.	TRBD1	TRBV2	TRBJ2-2	TGTGCCAGCTCCGGGACAGGGGTCGGTCTAACCGGGGGGCTGTTTTTT	CASSGTGVGLTGGLFF